This T cell receptor (beta chain) is from a study of blood T cell repertoires in COVID-19. The wider study: The United States, Italy and Spain provided the acute and convalescent COVID-19 samples.

CDR1 LNHNV and CDR2 YYDKDF come from the germline V gene (reference sequence). Trimming left V 2 bases short and J 8 bases short, with 12 bases between. The CDR3 is 14 residues long. The age range of participants was about 18 to 89 years, with residence in about two dozen US areas. The table came from immunoSEQ multiplex PCR; TCRdb's copy has only in-frame clones and leaves some out. The table includes 95,000 to 150,000 clones, 65% to 85% detected once. Input material: PBMCs or T cells enriched from blood (not recorded which). The chain employs TRBV15 and TRBJ1-4, with no clear D. The source of this sequence is a woman in her 30s who had recovered from COVID-19. The CDR3 is CATSRIARNEKLFF. CDR3 nucleotides: TGTGCCACCAGCAGAATTGCGAGGAACGAAAAACTGTTTTTT.